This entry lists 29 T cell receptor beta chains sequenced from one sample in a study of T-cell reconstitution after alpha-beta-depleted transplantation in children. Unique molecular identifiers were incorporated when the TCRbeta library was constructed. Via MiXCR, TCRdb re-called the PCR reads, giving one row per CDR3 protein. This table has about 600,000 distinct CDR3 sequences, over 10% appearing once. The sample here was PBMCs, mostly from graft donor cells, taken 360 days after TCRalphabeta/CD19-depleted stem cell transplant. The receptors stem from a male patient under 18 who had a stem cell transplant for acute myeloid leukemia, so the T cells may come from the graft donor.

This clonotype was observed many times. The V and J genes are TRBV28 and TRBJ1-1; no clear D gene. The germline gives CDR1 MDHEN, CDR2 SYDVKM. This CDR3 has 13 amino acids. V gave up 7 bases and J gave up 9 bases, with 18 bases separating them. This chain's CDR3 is CASNQNGVDKAFF. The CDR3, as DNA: TGTGCCAGCAACCAAAACGGGGTGGATAAAGCTTTCTTT.

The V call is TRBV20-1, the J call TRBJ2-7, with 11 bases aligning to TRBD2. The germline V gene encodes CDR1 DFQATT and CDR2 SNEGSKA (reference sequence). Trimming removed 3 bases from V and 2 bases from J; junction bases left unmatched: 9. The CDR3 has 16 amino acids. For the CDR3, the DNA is TGCAGTGCTAGGAGGTTTCTAGCGGGAGGTACCTACGAGCAGTACTTC. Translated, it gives CSARRFLAGGTYEQYF.

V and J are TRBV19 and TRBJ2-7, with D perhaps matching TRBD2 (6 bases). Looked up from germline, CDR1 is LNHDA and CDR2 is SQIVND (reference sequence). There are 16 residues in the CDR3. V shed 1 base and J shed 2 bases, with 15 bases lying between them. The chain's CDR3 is CASSIGYGGVPYEQYF. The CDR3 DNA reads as TGTGCCAGTAGTATAGGCTACGGAGGGGTTCCCTACGAGCAGTACTTC. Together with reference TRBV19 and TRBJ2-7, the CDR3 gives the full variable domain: DGGITQSPKYLFRKEGQNVTLSCEQNLNHDAMYWYRQDPGQGLRLIYYSQIVNDFQKGDIAEGYSVSREKKESFPLTVTSAQKNPTAFYLCASSIGYGGVPYEQYFGPGTRLTVT.

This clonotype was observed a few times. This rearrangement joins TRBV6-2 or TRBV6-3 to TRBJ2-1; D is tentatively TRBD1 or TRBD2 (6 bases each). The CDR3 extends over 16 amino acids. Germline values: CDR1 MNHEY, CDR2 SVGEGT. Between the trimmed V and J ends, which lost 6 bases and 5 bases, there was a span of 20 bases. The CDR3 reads CASSLSTGGRDNEQFF. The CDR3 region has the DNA TGTGCCAGCAGCTTATCGACCGGGGGCCGGGACAATGAGCAGTTCTTC.

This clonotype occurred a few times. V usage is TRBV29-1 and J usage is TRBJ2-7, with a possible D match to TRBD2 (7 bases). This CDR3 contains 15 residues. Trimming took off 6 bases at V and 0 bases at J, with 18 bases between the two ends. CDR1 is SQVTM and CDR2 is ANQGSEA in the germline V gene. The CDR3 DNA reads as TGCAGCGTCCTGGGGGGAGGGGGACACTCCTACGAGCAGTACTTC. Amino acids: CSVLGGGGHSYEQYF.

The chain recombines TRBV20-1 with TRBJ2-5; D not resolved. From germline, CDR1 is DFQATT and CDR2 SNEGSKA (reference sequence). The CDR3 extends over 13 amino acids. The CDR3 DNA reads TGCACCTTTCTGCCCATTAGGGAAGAGACCCAGTACTTC. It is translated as CTFLPIREETQYF.

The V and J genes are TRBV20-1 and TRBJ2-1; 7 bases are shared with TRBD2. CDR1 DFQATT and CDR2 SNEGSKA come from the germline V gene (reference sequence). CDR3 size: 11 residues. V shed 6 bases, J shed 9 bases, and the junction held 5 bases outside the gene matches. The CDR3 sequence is CSALGGVEQFF. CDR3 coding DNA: TGCAGTGCCCTTGGGGGGGTTGAGCAGTTCTTC.

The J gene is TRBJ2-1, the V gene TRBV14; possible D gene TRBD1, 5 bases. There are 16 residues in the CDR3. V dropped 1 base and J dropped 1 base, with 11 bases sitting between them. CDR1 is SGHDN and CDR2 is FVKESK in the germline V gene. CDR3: CASSQAGHHSYNEQFF. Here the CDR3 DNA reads TGTGCCAGCAGCCAAGCAGGACACCATTCCTACAATGAGCAGTTCTTC.

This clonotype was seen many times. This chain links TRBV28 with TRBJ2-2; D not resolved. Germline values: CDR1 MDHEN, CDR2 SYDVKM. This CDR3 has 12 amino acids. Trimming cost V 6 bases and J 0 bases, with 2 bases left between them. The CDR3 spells CASRANTGELFF. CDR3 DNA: TGTGCCAGCAGAGCGAACACCGGGGAGCTGTTTTTT.

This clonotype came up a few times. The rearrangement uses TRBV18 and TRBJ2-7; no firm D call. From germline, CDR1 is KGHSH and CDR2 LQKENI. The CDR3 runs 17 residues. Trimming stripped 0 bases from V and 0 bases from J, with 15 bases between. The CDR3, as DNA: TGTGCCAGCTCACCACCAATGACCGGGCCTAACTCCTACGAGCAGTACTTC. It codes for CASSPPMTGPNSYEQYF.

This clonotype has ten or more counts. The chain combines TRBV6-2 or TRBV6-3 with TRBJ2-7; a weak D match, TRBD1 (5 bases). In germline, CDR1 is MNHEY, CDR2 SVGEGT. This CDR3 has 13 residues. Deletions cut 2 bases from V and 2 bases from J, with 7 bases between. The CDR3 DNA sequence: TGTGCCAGCAGTTACGACAGAGCCTACGAGCAGTACTTC. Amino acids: CASSYDRAYEQYF.

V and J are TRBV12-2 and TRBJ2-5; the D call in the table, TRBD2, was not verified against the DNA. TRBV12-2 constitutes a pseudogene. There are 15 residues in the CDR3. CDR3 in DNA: TGTGCAAGTCGCCACGACAGTCCCCGGGGAGAGACCCAGTACTTC. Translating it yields CASRHDSPRGETQYF.

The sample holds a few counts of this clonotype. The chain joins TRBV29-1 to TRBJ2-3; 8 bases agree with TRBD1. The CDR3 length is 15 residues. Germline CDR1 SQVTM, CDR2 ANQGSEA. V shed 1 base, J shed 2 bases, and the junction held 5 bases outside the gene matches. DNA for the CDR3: TGCAGCGTTGAAGGGGGACAGGACACCACAGATACGCAGTATTTT. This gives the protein CSVEGGQDTTDTQYF.

CDR3 residues: CASAIGTLGGANVLTF. CDR3 sequence (DNA): TGCGCCAGCGCGATTGGGACACTGGGTGGGGCCAACGTCCTGACTTTC. This chain connects TRBV5-1 to TRBJ2-6; weak D call: TRBD1 (6 bases). Germline loops: CDR1 SGHRS, CDR2 YFSETQ. V was trimmed by 7 bases and J by 3 bases, leaving 17 bases between them. The CDR3 spans 16 residues.

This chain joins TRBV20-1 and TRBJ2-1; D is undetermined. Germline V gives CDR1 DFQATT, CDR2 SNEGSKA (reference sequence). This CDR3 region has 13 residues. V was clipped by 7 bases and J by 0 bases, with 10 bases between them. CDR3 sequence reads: CSVFQSSYNEQFF. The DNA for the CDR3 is TGCAGTGTCTTTCAGAGCTCCTACAATGAGCAGTTCTTC.

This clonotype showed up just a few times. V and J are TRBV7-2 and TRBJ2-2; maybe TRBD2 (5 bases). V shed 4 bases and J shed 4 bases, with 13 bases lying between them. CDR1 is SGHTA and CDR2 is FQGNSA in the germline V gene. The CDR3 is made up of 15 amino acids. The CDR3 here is CASSSRTSGTGELFF. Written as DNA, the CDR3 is TGTGCCAGCAGCTCTAGGACTTCAGGCACCGGGGAGCTGTTTTTT.

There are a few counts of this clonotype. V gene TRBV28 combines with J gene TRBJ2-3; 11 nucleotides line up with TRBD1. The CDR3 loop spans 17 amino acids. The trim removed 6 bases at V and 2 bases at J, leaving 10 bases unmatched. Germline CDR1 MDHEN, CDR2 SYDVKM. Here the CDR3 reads CASSLSGDRGYTDTQYF. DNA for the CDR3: TGTGCCAGCAGCCTAAGCGGGGACAGGGGGTACACAGATACGCAGTATTTT. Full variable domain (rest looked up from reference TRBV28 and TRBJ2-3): DVKVTQSSRYLVKRTGEKVFLECVQDMDHENMFWYRQDPGLGLRLIYFSYDVKMKEKGDIPEGYSVSREKKERFSLILESASTNQTSMYLCASSLSGDRGYTDTQYFGPGTRLTVL.

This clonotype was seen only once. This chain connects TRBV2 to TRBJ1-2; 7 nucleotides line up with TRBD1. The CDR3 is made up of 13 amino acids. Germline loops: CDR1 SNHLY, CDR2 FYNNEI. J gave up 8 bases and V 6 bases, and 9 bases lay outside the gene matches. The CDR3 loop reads CASREPGQTGYTF. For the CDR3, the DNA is TGTGCCAGCAGAGAACCGGGACAGACAGGCTACACCTTC.

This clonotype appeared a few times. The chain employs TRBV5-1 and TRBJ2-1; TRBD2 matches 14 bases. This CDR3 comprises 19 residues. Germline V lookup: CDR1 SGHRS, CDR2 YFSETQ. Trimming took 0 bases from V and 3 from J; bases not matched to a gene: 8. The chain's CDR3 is CASSLVGTSGSRFYNEQFF. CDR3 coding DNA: TGCGCCAGCAGCTTGGTCGGGACTAGCGGGAGTCGGTTCTACAATGAGCAGTTCTTC.

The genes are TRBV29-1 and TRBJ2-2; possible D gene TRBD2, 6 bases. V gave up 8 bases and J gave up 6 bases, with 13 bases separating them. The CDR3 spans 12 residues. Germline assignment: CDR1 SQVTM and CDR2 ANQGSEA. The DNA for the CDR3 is TGCAGCTCTCGGACTATCTCCGGGGAGCTGTTTTTT. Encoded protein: CSSRTISGELFF.

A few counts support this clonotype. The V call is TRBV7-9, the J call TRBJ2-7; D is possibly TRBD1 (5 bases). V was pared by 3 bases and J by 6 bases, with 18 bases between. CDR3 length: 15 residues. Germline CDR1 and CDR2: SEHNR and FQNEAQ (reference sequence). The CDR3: CASSLNGPLQGEQYF. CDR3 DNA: TGTGCCAGCAGCTTGAACGGCCCCCTTCAGGGCGAGCAGTACTTC.

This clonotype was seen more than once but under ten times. The chain's CDR3 is CASSLKRAGGEQFF. CDR3 bases: TGTGCCAGCAGCTTGAAACGGGCCGGGGGTGAGCAGTTCTTC. The V and J genes are TRBV5-4 and TRBJ2-1, with D possibly TRBD2 on 6 matching bases. This CDR3 is built from 14 residues. V lost 1 base and J lost 9, with 14 bases in between. Germline CDR1 and CDR2: SGHNT and YYREEE (reference sequence).

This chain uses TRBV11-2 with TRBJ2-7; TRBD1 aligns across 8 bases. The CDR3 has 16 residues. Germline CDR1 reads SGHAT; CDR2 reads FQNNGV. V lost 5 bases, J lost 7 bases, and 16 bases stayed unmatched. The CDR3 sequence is CASSRTMTGEVWEQYF. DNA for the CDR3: TGTGCCAGCAGCCGGACCATGACAGGGGAGGTGTGGGAGCAGTACTTC.

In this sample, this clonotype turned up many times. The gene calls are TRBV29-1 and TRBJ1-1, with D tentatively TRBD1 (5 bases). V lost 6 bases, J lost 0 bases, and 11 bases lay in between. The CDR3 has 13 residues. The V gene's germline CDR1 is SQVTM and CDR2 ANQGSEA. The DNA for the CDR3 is TGCAGCGTCCGGGGGTCGATGAACACTGAAGCTTTCTTT. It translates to CSVRGSMNTEAFF.

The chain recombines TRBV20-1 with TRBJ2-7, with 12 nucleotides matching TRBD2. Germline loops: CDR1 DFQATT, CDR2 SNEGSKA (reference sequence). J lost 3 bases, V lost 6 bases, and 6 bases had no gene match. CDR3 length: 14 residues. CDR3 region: CSAVKTSGSYEQYF. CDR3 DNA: TGCAGTGCCGTCAAGACTAGCGGGAGCTACGAGCAGTACTTC.

The CDR3 protein is CASSLKTSGRTQYF. The CDR3 bases are TGTGCCAGCAGTCTGAAGACTAGCGGGAGAACACAGTACTTC. The gene calls are TRBV28 and TRBJ2-7; the match to TRBD2 covers 12 bases. After removal of 5 bases from V and 10 bases from J, the junction contained 9 bases not matched to a gene. Germline loops: CDR1 MDHEN, CDR2 SYDVKM. This CDR3 spans 14 amino acids.

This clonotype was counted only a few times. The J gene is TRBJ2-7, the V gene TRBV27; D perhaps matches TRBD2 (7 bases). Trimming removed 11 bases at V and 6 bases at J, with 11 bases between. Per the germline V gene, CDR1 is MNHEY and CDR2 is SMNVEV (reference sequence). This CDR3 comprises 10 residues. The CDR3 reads CARGGGEQYF. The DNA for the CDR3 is TGTGCCCGAGGGGGGGGCGAGCAGTACTTC.

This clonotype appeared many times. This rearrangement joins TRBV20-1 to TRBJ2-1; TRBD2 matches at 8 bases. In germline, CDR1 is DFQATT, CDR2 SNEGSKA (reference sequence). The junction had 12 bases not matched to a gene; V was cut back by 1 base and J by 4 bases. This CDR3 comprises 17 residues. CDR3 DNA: TGCAGTGCTAGAGCCTCTAGTGAGCTAGCGGGTTACAATGAGCAGTTCTTC. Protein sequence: CSARASSELAGYNEQFF.

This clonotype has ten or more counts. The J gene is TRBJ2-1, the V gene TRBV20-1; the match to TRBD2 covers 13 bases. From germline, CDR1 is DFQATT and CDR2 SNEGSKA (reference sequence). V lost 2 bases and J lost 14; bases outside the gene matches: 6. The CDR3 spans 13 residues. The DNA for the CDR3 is TGCAGTGCTAGACCGGGGACTAGCGGGAATGAGTTCTTC. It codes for CSARPGTSGNEFF.